Described below is a single T cell receptor (beta chain) sequence and its context. The source of the sample is a study of regulatory T cells in long-lasting Graves disease. Time point noted: newly diagnosed GD, antithyroid drugs for less than 3 months. PBMCs provided the RNA from which the TCR library was made. In germline, CDR1 is SGHTA, CDR2 FQGNSA. The V end lost 4 bases, the J end lost 0 bases, and 9 bases lay between the germline ends. CDR3 size: 14 residues. Construction of TCR beta libraries relied on iRepertoire HTBI primers and on Arm-PCR targeting CDR3 regions. Each CDR3 protein is one row after TCRdb ran MiXCR on the multiplex PCR reads. Counted here are fewer than 550,000 distinct CDR3 sequences, 15% to 20% occurring once; the ten biggest clones make up 20% to 30%. The sample was also linked to a second study, of T cells in Graves' hyperthyroidism and ophthalmopathy.

The sequencing used peripheral blood mononuclear cells (PBMCs), collected at new diagnosis, from a patient treated with antithyroid drugs. This sequence joins TRBV7-2 and TRBJ1-2; D uncertain. The clonotype comes from a woman aged 35-65 years with Graves disease. CDR3 DNA: TGTGCCAGCAGCTACGTGGAAGCTAACTATGGCTACACCTTC. Translation gives CASSYVEANYGYTF. Variable domain in full (rest from reference TRBV7-2 and TRBJ1-2): GAGVSQSPSNKVTEKGKDVELRCDPISGHTALYWYRQSLGQGLEFLIYFQGNSAPDKSGLPSDRFSAERTGGSVSTLTIQRTQQEDSAVYLCASSYVEANYGYTFGSGTRLTVV.